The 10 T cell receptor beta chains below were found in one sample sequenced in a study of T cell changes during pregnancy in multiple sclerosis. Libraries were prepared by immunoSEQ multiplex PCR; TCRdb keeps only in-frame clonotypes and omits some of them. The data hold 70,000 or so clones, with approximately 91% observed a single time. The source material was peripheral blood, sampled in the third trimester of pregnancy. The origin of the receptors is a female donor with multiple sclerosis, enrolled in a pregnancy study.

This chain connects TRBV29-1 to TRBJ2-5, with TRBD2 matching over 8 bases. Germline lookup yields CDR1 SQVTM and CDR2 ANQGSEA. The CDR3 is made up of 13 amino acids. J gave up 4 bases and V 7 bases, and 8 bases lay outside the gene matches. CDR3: CSELSGAGETQYF. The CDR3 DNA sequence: TGCAGCGAGCTTAGCGGGGCGGGAGAGACCCAGTACTTC.

The CDR3 region is CASTGQANTGELFF. The CDR3 DNA reads as TGTGCCAGCACTGGACAGGCGAACACCGGGGAGCTGTTTTTT. The chain employs TRBV2 and TRBJ2-2, with 7 bases lining up with TRBD1. The ends lost 7 bases at V and 0 bases at J; junction bases unmatched: 2. The CDR3 spans 14 residues. Germline assignment: CDR1 SNHLY and CDR2 FYNNEI.

CDR3 sequence: CASSRRQPVNYGYTF. As DNA, the CDR3 is TGTGCCAGTAGCCGCCGACAGCCCGTTAACTATGGCTACACCTTC. The chain is built from TRBV19 and TRBJ1-2; D perhaps matches TRBD1 (5 bases). From germline, CDR1 is LNHDA and CDR2 SQIVND (reference sequence). Trimming stripped 6 bases from V and 1 base from J, with 15 bases between. The CDR3 is 15 residues long.

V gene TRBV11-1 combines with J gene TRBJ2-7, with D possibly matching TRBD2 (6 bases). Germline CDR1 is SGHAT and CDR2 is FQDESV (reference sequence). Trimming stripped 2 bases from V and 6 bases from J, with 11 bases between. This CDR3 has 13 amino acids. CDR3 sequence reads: CASSLTRGGEQYF. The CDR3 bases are TGTGCCAGCAGCTTAACCCGGGGAGGCGAGCAGTACTTC.

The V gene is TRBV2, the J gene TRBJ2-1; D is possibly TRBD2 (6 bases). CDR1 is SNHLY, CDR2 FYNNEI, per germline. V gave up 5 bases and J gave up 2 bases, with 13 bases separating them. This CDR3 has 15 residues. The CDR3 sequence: CASSRGLEPYNEQFF. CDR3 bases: TGTGCCAGCAGTCGGGGACTGGAGCCCTACAATGAGCAGTTCTTC.

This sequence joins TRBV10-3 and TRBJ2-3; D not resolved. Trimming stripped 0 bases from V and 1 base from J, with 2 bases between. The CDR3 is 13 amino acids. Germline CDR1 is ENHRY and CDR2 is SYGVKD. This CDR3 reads CAISESGTDTQYF. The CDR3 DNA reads TGTGCCATCAGTGAGTCCGGCACAGATACGCAGTATTTT.

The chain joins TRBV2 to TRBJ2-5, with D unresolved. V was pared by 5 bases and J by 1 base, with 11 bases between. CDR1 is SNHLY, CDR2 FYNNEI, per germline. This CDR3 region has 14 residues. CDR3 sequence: CASSPTLFQETQYF. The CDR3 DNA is TGTGCCAGCAGTCCTACACTATTCCAAGAGACCCAGTACTTC.

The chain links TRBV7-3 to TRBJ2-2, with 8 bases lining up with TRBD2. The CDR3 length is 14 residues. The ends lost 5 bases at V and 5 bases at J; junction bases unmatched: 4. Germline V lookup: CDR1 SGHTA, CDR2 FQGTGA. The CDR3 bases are TGTGCCAGCAGCCCGGGACTAGGAACCGGGGAGCTGTTTTTT. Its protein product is CASSPGLGTGELFF.

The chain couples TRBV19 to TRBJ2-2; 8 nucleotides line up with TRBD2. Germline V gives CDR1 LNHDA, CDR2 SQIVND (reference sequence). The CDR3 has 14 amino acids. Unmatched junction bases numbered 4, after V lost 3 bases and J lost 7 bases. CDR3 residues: CASSITGGSGELFF. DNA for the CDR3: TGTGCCAGTAGTATCACGGGGGGGAGCGGGGAGCTGTTTTTT.

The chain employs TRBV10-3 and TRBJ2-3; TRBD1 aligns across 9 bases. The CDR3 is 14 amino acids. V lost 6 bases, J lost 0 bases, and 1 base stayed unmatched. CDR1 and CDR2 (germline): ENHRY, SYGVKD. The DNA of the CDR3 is TGTGCCATCAGGGACAGGGGTAGCACAGATACGCAGTATTTT. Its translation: CAIRDRGSTDTQYF.